This TCR beta chain was sequenced during a study of blood T cell repertoires in COVID-19. Sequencing was performed with immunoSEQ multiplex PCR; in TCRdb, only in-frame clones are kept and a portion is missing. This table has some 200,000 clones, about 85% appearing once. Trimming cost V 10 bases and J 5 bases, with 17 bases left between them. Germline V gene data show CDR1 as SNHLY and CDR2 as FYNNEI. The CDR3 extends over 13 amino acids. The TCR sequence derives from a woman in her fifties or sixties with acute or convalescent COVID-19. The chain is built from TRBV2 and TRBJ2-5, with D unresolved. Material for sequencing was peripheral blood. The CDR3 sequence: CAIGPMGRETQYF. The CDR3 DNA reads TGTGCCATTGGCCCAATGGGCCGGGAGACCCAGTACTTC. The full variable domain, with the rest looked up from reference TRBV2 and TRBJ2-5, is EPEVTQTPSHQVTQMGQEVILRCVPISNHLYFYWYRQILGQKVEFLVSFYNNEISEKSEIFDDQFSVERPDGSNFTLKIRSTKLEDSAMYFCAIGPMGRETQYFGPGTRLLVL.